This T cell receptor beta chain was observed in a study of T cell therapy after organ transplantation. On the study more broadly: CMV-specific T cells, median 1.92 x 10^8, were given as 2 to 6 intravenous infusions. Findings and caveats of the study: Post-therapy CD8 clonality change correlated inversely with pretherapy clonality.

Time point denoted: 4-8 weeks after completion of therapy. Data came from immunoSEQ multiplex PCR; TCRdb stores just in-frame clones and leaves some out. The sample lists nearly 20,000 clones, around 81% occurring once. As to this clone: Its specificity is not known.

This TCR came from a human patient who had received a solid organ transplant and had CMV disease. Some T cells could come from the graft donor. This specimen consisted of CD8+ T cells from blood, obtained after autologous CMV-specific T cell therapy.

Written as DNA, the CDR3 is TGTGCCAGCAGCTTAGAGCCAGACCCCTGGAATGAGCAGTTCTTC. Translated: CASSLEPDPWNEQFF. The rearrangement uses TRBV11-2 and TRBJ2-1, with D unresolved. CDR1 SGHAT and CDR2 FQNNGV come from the germline V gene. Trimming pared 0 bases from V and 7 bases from J, leaving 13 bases between. This CDR3 region has 15 residues.